A single sample gave rise to the 7 T cell receptor beta chains below, sequenced in a study of blood T cell repertoires in COVID-19. Assay: immunoSEQ multiplex PCR; the TCRdb copy retains only in-frame clones and omits some. The repertoire holds approximately 210,000 clones, with around 90% as singletons. The sequenced material came from peripheral blood. The receptors come from a man aged 25 to 40 with acute or convalescent COVID-19.

This clone was seen a single time. This sequence joins TRBV15 and TRBJ2-1; tentative D call: TRBD1 (6 bases). There are 13 residues in the CDR3. V lost 6 bases, J lost 3 bases, and 9 bases lay in between. Germline assignment: CDR1 LNHNV and CDR2 YYDKDF (reference sequence). The CDR3 protein is CATSGRGYNEQFF. CDR3 DNA: TGTGCCACCAGTGGCAGGGGCTACAATGAGCAGTTCTTC.

This sequence joins TRBV10-1 and TRBJ2-3; no clear D gene. The CDR3 spans 13 residues. Per the germline V gene, CDR1 is WNHNN and CDR2 is SYGVQD (reference sequence). Trimming stripped 3 bases from V and 4 bases from J, with 8 bases between. The CDR3 DNA follows: TGCGCCAGCAGTGAACAAGTTGCAGATACGCAGTATTTT. Its translation is CASSEQVADTQYF.

The J gene is TRBJ1-3, the V gene TRBV5-1, with a tentative D call TRBD1 (6 bases). Per the germline V gene, CDR1 is SGHRS and CDR2 is YFSETQ. This CDR3 has 15 amino acids. The ends were cut back, 2 bases at V and 3 bases at J, with 12 bases in the middle. The CDR3 loop reads CASSFRGDNGNTIYF. The CDR3 nucleotides read TGCGCCAGCAGCTTCCGAGGGGACAATGGAAACACCATATATTTT. The full variable domain, with the rest looked up from reference TRBV5-1 and TRBJ1-3, is KAGVTQTPRYLIKTRGQQVTLSCSPISGHRSVSWYQQTPGQGLQFLFEYFSETQRNKGNFPGRFSGRQFSNSRSEMNVSTLELGDSALYLCASSFRGDNGNTIYFGEGSWLTVV.

V is TRBV18 and J is TRBJ2-6; 7 bases fit TRBD1. This CDR3 contains 18 residues. CDR1 and CDR2 from the germline V gene are KGHSH and LQKENI. The junction had 8 bases not matched to a gene; V was cut back by 3 bases and J by 0 bases. CDR3 DNA sequence: TGTGCCAGCTCACCCCTGACGGGACAGCTCTCTGGGGCCAACGTCCTGACTTTC. Translation: CASSPLTGQLSGANVLTF.

CDR3 in DNA: TGTGCCAGCACCGGACAGGGCGGAGAAAAACTGTTTTTT. Its translation is CASTGQGGEKLFF. The gene calls are TRBV7-9 and TRBJ1-4; 8 nucleotides align to TRBD1. This CDR3 spans 13 amino acids. V trimming: 7 bases; J trimming: 8 bases; junction bases outside the gene matches: 6. From germline, CDR1 is SEHNR and CDR2 FQNEAQ (reference sequence).

The chain recombines TRBV15 with TRBJ2-1, with 10 positions matching TRBD2. The J segment lost 0 bases and the V segment lost 5 bases, leaving 16 bases of the junction unmatched. This CDR3 is built from 20 residues. Germline CDR1 and CDR2: LNHNV and YYDKDF (reference sequence). CDR3 in amino acids: CATSSVKTSGIRGSYNEQFF. In DNA, the CDR3 is TGTGCCACCAGCTCCGTCAAAACTAGCGGGATTAGAGGCTCCTACAATGAGCAGTTCTTC.

The chain links TRBV6-1 to TRBJ1-5, with TRBD1 matching 8 bases. In germline, CDR1 is MNHNS, CDR2 SASEGT. The CDR3 loop spans 15 amino acids. J was trimmed by 6 bases and V by 3 bases; bases with no gene match: 7. CDR3 region: CASSELPGGGQPQHF. CDR3 DNA sequence: TGTGCCAGCAGTGAGTTACCAGGGGGCGGTCAGCCCCAGCATTTT.